This entry lists 10 T cell receptor beta chains sequenced from one sample in a study of blood T cell repertoires in COVID-19. Sequencing was performed with immunoSEQ multiplex PCR; in TCRdb, only in-frame clones are kept and a portion is missing. In the table there are some 320,000 clones, approximately 87% of which are singletons. The material sequenced was PBMCs or T cells enriched from blood (not recorded which). The receptors were sampled from a woman aged 30 to 39 who had recovered from COVID-19.

V and J are TRBV6-5 and TRBJ2-1; 8 nucleotides agree with TRBD2. The CDR3 has 13 residues. Germline V gene lookup returns CDR1 MNHEY and CDR2 SVGAGI. The V gene end was trimmed by 6 bases and the J gene end by 7 bases; junction bases not matched to a gene: 5. CDR3 region: CASRRGAGNEQFF. The CDR3 DNA is TGTGCCAGCAGGCGGGGGGCGGGTAATGAGCAGTTCTTC.

The gene calls are TRBV7-2 and TRBJ1-5; 8 positions agree with TRBD1. The V gene's germline CDR1 is SGHTA and CDR2 FQGNSA. J gave up 3 bases and V 3 bases, and 4 bases lay outside the gene matches. CDR3 length equals 15 residues. The CDR3: CASSFTGGNNQPQHF. CDR3 DNA sequence: TGTGCCAGCAGCTTTACAGGGGGGAACAATCAGCCCCAGCATTTT.

The chain joins TRBV27 to TRBJ1-4; TRBD1 is a possible D gene (6 bases). The CDR3 covers 17 residues. From germline, CDR1 is MNHEY and CDR2 SMNVEV (reference sequence). V was cut by 3 bases and J by 0 bases, with 14 bases left in between. Here the CDR3 reads CASSFGRGGPTNEKLFF. CDR3 nucleotide sequence: TGTGCCAGCAGTTTCGGAAGAGGGGGTCCAACTAATGAAAAACTGTTTTTT.

The rearrangement uses TRBV19 and TRBJ2-1, with D unclear. Germline CDR1 and CDR2: LNHDA and SQIVND (reference sequence). Between the trimmed V and J ends, which lost 4 bases and 0 bases, there was a span of 13 bases. The CDR3 has 16 residues. This chain's CDR3 is CASSKRRLSSYNEQFF. CDR3 sequence (DNA): TGTGCCAGTAGTAAGCGACGTCTGAGCTCCTACAATGAGCAGTTCTTC.

V gene TRBV7-9 combines with J gene TRBJ2-5, with D maybe TRBD1 (5 bases). V was cut by 5 bases and J by 2 bases, with 12 bases left in between. Germline CDR1 reads SEHNR; CDR2 reads FQNEAQ (reference sequence). The CDR3 totals 14 residues. For the CDR3, the DNA is TGTGCCAGCAGCGCCTCAGGGTCTCAAGAGACCCAGTACTTC. It encodes CASSASGSQETQYF. Combining the CDR3 with reference TRBV7-9 and TRBJ2-5 gives the whole variable domain DTGVSQNPRHKITKRGQNVTFRCDPISEHNRLYWYRQTLGQGPEFLTYFQNEAQLEKSRLLSDRFSAERPKGSFSTLEIQRTEQGDSAMYLCASSASGSQETQYFGPGTRLLVL.

The J gene is TRBJ2-1, the V gene TRBV7-8; TRBD2 matches 12 bases. J lost 4 bases, V lost 3 bases, and 1 base had no gene match. CDR1 and CDR2 (germline): SGHVS, FQNEAQ. The CDR3 consists of 15 residues. CDR3 amino acids: CASSLLAGGYNEQFF. As DNA, the CDR3 is TGTGCCAGCAGCTTGCTAGCGGGGGGGTACAATGAGCAGTTCTTC.

This sequence joins TRBV7-8 and TRBJ2-7; D might be TRBD2 (7 bases). V gave up 5 bases and J gave up 11 bases, with 16 bases separating them. Germline V gives CDR1 SGHVS, CDR2 FQNEAQ. This CDR3 has 12 residues. The CDR3 DNA is TGTGCCAGCAGCCTCTGGGAGGGGGATAAGTACTTC. Translating it yields CASSLWEGDKYF.

The chain employs TRBV4-2 and TRBJ1-1; 9 nucleotides agree with TRBD1. The CDR3 spans 15 residues. In germline, CDR1 is LGHNA, CDR2 YNFKEQ. The V gene end was trimmed by 2 bases and the J gene end by 1 base; junction bases not matched to a gene: 2. The CDR3 is CASSQTGQGNTEAFF. In DNA, the CDR3 is TGTGCCAGCAGCCAAACGGGACAGGGGAACACTGAAGCTTTCTTT.

CDR3 nucleotide sequence: TGTGCCAGCAGCATAGGCGCGGGGGGGGAGAATGAGCAGTTCTTC. It yields the protein CASSIGAGGENEQFF. The chain links TRBV11-1 to TRBJ2-1; TRBD2 aligns across 9 bases. The CDR3 consists of 15 residues. Germline CDR1 SGHAT, CDR2 FQDESV (reference sequence). J lost 7 bases, V lost 5 bases, and 9 bases had no gene match.

The CDR3 protein is CASSLWSAGGNTEAFF. CDR3 bases: TGTGCCAGCAGCTTGTGGTCTGCAGGGGGGAACACTGAAGCTTTCTTT. The chain is built from TRBV5-4 and TRBJ1-1; 7 bases agree with TRBD1. After removal of 1 base from V and 1 base from J, the junction contained 7 bases not matched to a gene. The CDR3 loop spans 16 amino acids. The V gene's germline CDR1 is SGHNT and CDR2 YYREEE (reference sequence).